This T cell receptor beta chain appears in the sequencing data of a study of blood T cell repertoires in COVID-19. The overall study: COVID-19 samples collected from the United States, Italy and Spain covered acute and convalescent phases. Sources were T cells, B-cell-depleted T cells, or PBMCs; the material itself was cDNA or gDNA.

Unmatched junction bases numbered 4, after V lost 4 bases and J lost 3 bases. This CDR3 region has 15 residues. Germline CDR1 reads LNHDA; CDR2 reads SQIVND (reference sequence). Per the authors' pipeline: How many nucleated cells were present was estimated from reference gene primer amplification. Generated by immunoSEQ multiplex PCR, the TCRdb table keeps only in-frame clones and is missing some. Clone size and the V and J calls come from that table; the DNA yielded D and trimming. The repertoire holds 55,000 to 85,000 clones, with approximately 86% as singletons. This TCR was recovered from a human donor in a cohort sampled during active COVID-19. This chain links TRBV19 with TRBJ2-2, with TRBD2 matching over 8 bases. Sequencing was done on a sample of peripheral blood. CDR3 sequence: CASSNRGGYTGELFF. CDR3 coding DNA: TGTGCCAGTAGTAACCGGGGGGGGTACACCGGGGAGCTGTTTTTT. The full variable domain, completed using reference TRBV19 and TRBJ2-2, is DGGITQSPKYLFRKEGQNVTLSCEQNLNHDAMYWYRQDPGQGLRLIYYSQIVNDFQKGDIAEGYSVSREKKESFPLTVTSAQKNPTAFYLCASSNRGGYTGELFFGEGSRLTVL.